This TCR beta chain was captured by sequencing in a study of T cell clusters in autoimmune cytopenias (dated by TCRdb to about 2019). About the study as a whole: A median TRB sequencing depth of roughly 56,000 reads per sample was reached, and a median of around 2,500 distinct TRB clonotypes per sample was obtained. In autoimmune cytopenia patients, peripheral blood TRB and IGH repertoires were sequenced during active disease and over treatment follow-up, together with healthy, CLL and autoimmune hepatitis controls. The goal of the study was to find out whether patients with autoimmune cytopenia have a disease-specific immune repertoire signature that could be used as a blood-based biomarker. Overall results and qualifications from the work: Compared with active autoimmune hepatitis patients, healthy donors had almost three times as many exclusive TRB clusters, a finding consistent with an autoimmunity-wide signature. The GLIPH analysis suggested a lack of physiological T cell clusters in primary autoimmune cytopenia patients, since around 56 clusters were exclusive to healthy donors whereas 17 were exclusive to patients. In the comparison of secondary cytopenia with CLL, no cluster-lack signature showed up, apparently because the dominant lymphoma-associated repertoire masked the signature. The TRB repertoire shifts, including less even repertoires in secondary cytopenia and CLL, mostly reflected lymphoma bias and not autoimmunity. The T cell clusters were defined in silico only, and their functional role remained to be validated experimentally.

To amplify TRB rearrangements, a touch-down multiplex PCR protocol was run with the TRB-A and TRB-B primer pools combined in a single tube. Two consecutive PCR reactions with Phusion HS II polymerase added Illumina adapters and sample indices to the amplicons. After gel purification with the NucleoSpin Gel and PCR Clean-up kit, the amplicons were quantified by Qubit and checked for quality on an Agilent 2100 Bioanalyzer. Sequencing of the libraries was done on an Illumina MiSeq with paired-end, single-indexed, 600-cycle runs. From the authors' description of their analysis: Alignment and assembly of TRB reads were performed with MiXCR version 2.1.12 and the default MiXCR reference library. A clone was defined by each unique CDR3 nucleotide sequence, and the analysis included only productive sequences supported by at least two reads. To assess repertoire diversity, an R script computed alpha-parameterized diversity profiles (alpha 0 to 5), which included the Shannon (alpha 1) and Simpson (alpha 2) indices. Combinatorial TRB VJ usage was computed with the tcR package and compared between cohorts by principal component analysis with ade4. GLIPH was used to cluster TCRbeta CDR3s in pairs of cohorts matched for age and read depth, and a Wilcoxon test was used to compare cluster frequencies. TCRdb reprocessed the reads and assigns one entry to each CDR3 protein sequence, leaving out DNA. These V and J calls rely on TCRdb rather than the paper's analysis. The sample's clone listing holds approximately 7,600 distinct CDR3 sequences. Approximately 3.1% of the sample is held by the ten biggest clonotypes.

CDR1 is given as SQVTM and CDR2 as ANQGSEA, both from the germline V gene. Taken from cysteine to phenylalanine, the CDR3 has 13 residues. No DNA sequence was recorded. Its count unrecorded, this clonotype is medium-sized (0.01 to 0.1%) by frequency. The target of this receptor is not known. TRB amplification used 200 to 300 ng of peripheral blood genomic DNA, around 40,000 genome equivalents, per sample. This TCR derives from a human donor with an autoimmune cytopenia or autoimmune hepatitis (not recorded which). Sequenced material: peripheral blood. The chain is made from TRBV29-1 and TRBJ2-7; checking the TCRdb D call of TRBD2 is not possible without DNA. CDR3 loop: CSGGGSHPGEQYF.